This paragraph covers one T cell receptor (beta chain) sequence. Generated by immunoSEQ multiplex PCR, the TCRdb table keeps only in-frame clones and is missing some. The sample consists of 23,000 or so clones, just over 90% of them appearing once. Trimming pared 3 bases from V and 0 bases from J, leaving 10 bases between. In germline, CDR1 is SGHRS, CDR2 YFSETQ. The CDR3 loop spans 15 amino acids. This sample stems from a study of a mutant IDH1 vaccine in newly diagnosed glioma. Time point meaning: baseline, week 1 (first vaccination visit). The treatment: pre-vaccination baseline after standard-of-care therapy.

This rearrangement joins TRBV5-1 to TRBJ1-3, with D perhaps matching TRBD1 (5 bases). The receptor comes from a man younger than 45 with glioma. Sequenced material: PBMCs, taken from a glioma patient treated with radiotherapy, temozolomide or both. The CDR3: CASSSGGFSGNTIYF. CDR3 coding DNA: TGCGCCAGCAGCTCCGGGGGATTCTCTGGAAACACCATATATTTT.